The text below deals with one TCR beta chain. Its antigen remains unknown. These data are taken from a study of CD8+ T cells in alopecia areata. About the research overall: Tofacitinib exposure lasted 6 to 18 months, followed by 6 months off drug.

Overall study findings and caveats: In lesional scalp, particularly from alopecia totalis/universalis, clonality was higher than in normal scalp.

From germline, CDR1 is GTSNPN and CDR2 SVGIG (reference sequence). With 2 bases removed from V and 7 bases from J, the gap between germline ends came to 10 bases. This CDR3 is built from 12 residues. Following RNA extraction, reverse transcription yielded cDNA that acted as the sequencing template. Profiling relied on immunoSEQ multiplex PCR, and the TCRdb table lists in-frame clones only, not all of them. Altogether around 300,000 clones are present, 60% being singletons, with the ten largest covering about 0.9%. Specified treatment: oral pan-JAK inhibitor, 5-10 mg twice daily. The sequence was obtained from a human donor with alopecia areata. The sample in question was CD4+ T cells sorted from blood, obtained at roughly week 52, from a patient treated with tofacitinib. The chain recombines TRBV30 with TRBJ2-3, with D possibly TRBD2 on 5 matching bases. DNA of the CDR3: TGTGCCTGGAGTATTAGCGTACATACGCAGTATTTT. Its protein product is CAWSISVHTQYF.